This T cell receptor beta chain is from a study of blood T cell repertoires in COVID-19. Here immunoSEQ multiplex PCR was the method, and the copy in TCRdb shows in-frame clones only, minus some. Of about 130,000 clones in the sample, roughly four fifths are singletons; the top ten hold 15% to 20%. This clone was recorded once. This sequence was found in a man aged 25 to 40 with COVID-19, enrolled during active disease. The sequencing sample was made of peripheral blood.

CDR3 sequence reads: CASSGPGTEAFF. For the CDR3, the DNA is TGCGCCAGCAGTGGACCGGGAACTGAAGCTTTCTTT. This sequence joins TRBV10-1 and TRBJ1-1; D gene ambiguous. V was clipped by 4 bases and J by 5 bases, with 8 bases between them. This CDR3 spans 12 amino acids. CDR1 is WNHNN, CDR2 SYGVQD, per germline (reference sequence).